The source of this TCR beta chain is a study of T cells after posttransplantation cyclophosphamide. Regarding the study as a whole: Later blood repertoires were often dominated by clones from the donor CD8+ memory compartment.

Sequencing was performed with immunoSEQ multiplex PCR; in TCRdb, only in-frame clones are kept and a portion is missing. In the table there are roughly 13,000 clones, roughly four fifths of which are singletons. In germline, CDR1 is WNHNN, CDR2 SYGVQD (reference sequence). Deletions cut 2 bases from V and 10 bases from J, with 8 bases between. The CDR3 consists of 11 residues. On this clone itself: Its specificity is unknown.

The rearrangement links TRBV10-1 to TRBJ1-1; no definite D call. Source material: memory CD4+ T cells sorted from PBMCs. The TCR was taken from a man aged 45-60 years in good health, CMV-negative, and a related stem cell transplant donor. DNA for the CDR3: TGCGCCAGCAGTGAGGCGGGGATAGCTTTCTTT. It is translated as CASSEAGIAFF.